This TCR beta chain was recovered during a study of OX40 agonist ivuxolimab in advanced cancers. Whole-study context: Every 2 weeks, patients got intravenous ivuxolimab at one of six dose levels (0.01-10 mg/kg). Antecedent anti-PD-1, anti-PD-L1 or anti-CTLA-4 therapy was permissible, with about 40% having received some.

The J segment lost 6 bases and the V segment lost 6 bases, leaving 2 bases of the junction unmatched. The CDR3 has 11 amino acids. Germline V lookup: CDR1 SGHAT, CDR2 FQNNGV. Using immunoSEQ multiplex PCR, the repertoire was profiled, and TCRdb retains in-frame clones only, with some absent. This table has approximately 58,000 clones, around 85% appearing once. The rearrangement links TRBV11-2 to TRBJ2-7; 7 nucleotides agree with TRBD1. This TCR derives from an adult with an advanced solid tumor such as melanoma, head and neck, liver or kidney cancer. This sample comprised CD4+ or CD8+ T cells sorted from blood, obtained in a trial of the OX40 agonist ivuxolimab. In DNA, the CDR3 is TGTGCCAGCAGTCGACAGGGCGAGCAGTACTTC. It codes for CASSRQGEQYF.